This is a list of T cell receptor beta chains from one sample in a study of blood T cell repertoires in COVID-19. Here immunoSEQ multiplex PCR was the method, and the copy in TCRdb shows in-frame clones only, minus some. The table shows 25,000 to 35,000 clones, with approximately 90% occurring only once. Sequenced input: peripheral blood. These receptors originate from a human donor in a cohort sampled during active COVID-19. CDR3s include the opening cysteine and the closing phenylalanine or tryptophan. D genes are given only for firm matches. Not every row has a clone size; where given, it reads once, few, many or a size class.

>TRBD2|-|TRBJ2-5|TRBV7-3
TGTGCCAGCAGCCTAATAGCGGGGGTTCAAGAGACCCAGTACTTC
CASSLIAGVQETQYF
>-|-|TRBJ2-2|TRBV6-5
TGTGCCAGCAGCCGCGGACAGACGAACACCGGGGAGCTGTTTTTT
CASSRGQTNTGELFF
>-|-|TRBJ2-7|TRBV18
TGTGCCAGCTCACCCCGACTGGCGGACGAGCAGTACTTC
CASSPRLADEQYF
>-|-|TRBJ2-5|TRBV19
TGTGCCAGTAGAAGGACATCCGTCCAAGAGACCCAGTACTTC
CASRRTSVQETQYF
>-|-|TRBJ2-2|TRBV10-1
TGCGCCAGCAGCTCTACCACTACCGGGGAGCTGTTTTTT
CASSSTTTGELFF
>TRBD2|-|TRBJ2-1|TRBV18
TGTGCCAGCTCACCACTTCCGGGGGGGGGCAATGAGCAGTTCTTC
CASSPLPGGGNEQFF
>-|-|TRBJ1-6|TRBV7-2
TGTGCCAGCAGCTTTCAGGATTATTCACCCCTCCACTTT
CASSFQDYSPLHF
>-|once|TRBJ2-1|TRBV20-1
TGCAGTGCTAGTAAGGACTCCTCCTACAATGAGCAGTTCTTC
CSASKDSSYNEQFF
>-|-|TRBJ2-1|TRBV9
TGTGCCAGCAGCTCCTTAGCCTCCTACAATGAGCAGTTCTTC
CASSSLASYNEQFF
>-|-|TRBJ2-5|TRBV5-4
TGTGCCAGCAGCCCCCCAGGACGGGCGGGTAAAGAGACCCAGTACTTC
CASSPPGRAGKETQYF
>TRBD2|-|TRBJ2-1|TRBV7-9
TGTGCCAGCAGCTCACCGGGACTAGCGGGAGGAGGAGTCTTC
CASSSPGLAGGGVF
>TRBD1|few|TRBJ1-4|TRBV4-1
TGCGCCAGCAGCCGCACGACAGGGGAATTGAAACTGTTTTTT
CASSRTTGELKLFF
>TRBD1|-|TRBJ2-7|TRBV19
TGTGCCAGTAGTGCTAGACAGGGGGGCTCCTACGAGCAGTACTTC
CASSARQGGSYEQYF
>TRBD1|-|TRBJ2-3|TRBV7-2
TGTGCCAGCAGCTTAGCGAGGAACGGACAGGGAGTAAGAACAGATACGCAGTATTTT
CASSLARNGQGVRTDTQYF
>TRBD1|-|TRBJ2-7|TRBV6-5
TGTGCCAGCAGGCCGGGACAGCGCTCCTACGAGCAGTACTTC
CASRPGQRSYEQYF
>TRBD2|-|TRBJ2-2|TRBV3-1/TRBV3-2
TGTGCCAGCAGCCAGGACCTAGCGGGAGAGGGCACCGGGGAGCTGTTTTTT
CASSQDLAGEGTGELFF
>-|-|TRBJ1-4|TRBV6-6
TGTGCCAGCAGTTACTCGCCCGGGAGGGAAAAACTGTTTTTT
CASSYSPGREKLFF
>TRBD2|-|TRBJ2-7|TRBV3-1/TRBV3-2
TGTGCCAGCAGCCCCACTAGCGACCCCTACGAGCAGTACTTC
CASSPTSDPYEQYF
>-|-|TRBJ2-5|TRBV12-3/TRBV12-4
TGTGCCAGCAGTTTTACAGAAGAGACCCAGTACTTC
CASSFTEETQYF
>-|-|TRBJ1-5|TRBV2
TGTGCCAGCAGTGTCGCTGCAGGGAATCAGCCCCAGCATTTT
CASSVAAGNQPQHF
>TRBD1|-|TRBJ1-2|TRBV5-4
TGTGCCAGCAGCCCTACTTGGACAGGGAGACTCGGTGGCTACACCTTC
CASSPTWTGRLGGYTF
>TRBD2|-|TRBJ2-3|TRBV5-8
TGTGCCAGCAGATCCGAAAGCGGGGGTACAGATACGCAGTATTTT
CASRSESGGTDTQYF
>TRBD1|-|TRBJ1-2|TRBV19
TGTGCCAGTAGTAGCCCCCGGGACAGTTCTAACTATGGCTACACCTTC
CASSSPRDSSNYGYTF
>TRBD1|-|TRBJ2-3|TRBV2
TGTGCCAGCAGTGAGAACAGGGGGCTTGCAGATACGCAGTATTTT
CASSENRGLADTQYF
>-|-|TRBJ2-7|TRBV18
TGTGCCAGCTCAACCACCAGGGCCGTGGACGAGCAGTACTTC
CASSTTRAVDEQYF
>TRBD2|-|TRBJ2-5|TRBV5-1
TGCGCCAGCAGCGGCCGAACGGTAGCGGGGGGTCCTCGGGAGACCCAGTACTTC
CASSGRTVAGGPRETQYF
>-|-|TRBJ2-7|TRBV5-4
TGTGCCAGCAGCCCCGGGGTAGCTGCCTCCTACGAGCAGTACTTC
CASSPGVAASYEQYF
>TRBD1|-|TRBJ1-1|TRBV28
TGTGCCAGCCTCCCGTCGGGGACAGTTCTGAACGCTGAAGCTTTCTTT
CASLPSGTVLNAEAFF